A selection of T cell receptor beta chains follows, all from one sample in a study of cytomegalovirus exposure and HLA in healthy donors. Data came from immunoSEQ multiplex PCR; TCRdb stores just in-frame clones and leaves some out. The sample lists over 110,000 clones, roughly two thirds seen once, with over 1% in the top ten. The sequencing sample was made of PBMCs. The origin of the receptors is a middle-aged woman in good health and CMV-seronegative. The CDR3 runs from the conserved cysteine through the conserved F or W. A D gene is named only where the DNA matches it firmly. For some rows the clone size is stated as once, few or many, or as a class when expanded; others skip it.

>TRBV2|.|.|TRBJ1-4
CASSDERGLSDVLFF
TGTGCCAGCAGTGATGAACGGGGGTTATCTGATGTACTGTTTTTT
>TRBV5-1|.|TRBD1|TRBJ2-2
CASSLADRGVPGELFF
TGCGCCAGCAGCTTGGCCGACAGGGGGGTCCCCGGGGAGCTGTTTTTT
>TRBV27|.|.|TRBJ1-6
CASSLGGRILLGANSPLHF
TGTGCCAGCAGTTTAGGGGGACGGATCCTCCTGGGGGCTAATTCACCCCTCCACTTT
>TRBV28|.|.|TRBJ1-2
CASTPRVSYGYTF
TGTGCCAGCACCCCGCGGGTTAGCTATGGCTACACCTTC
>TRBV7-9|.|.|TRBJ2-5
CASSLGGRAETQYF
TGTGCCAGCAGCTTAGGAGGGCGAGCAGAGACCCAGTACTTC
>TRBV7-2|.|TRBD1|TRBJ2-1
CASSFRGQGRKFF
TGTGCCAGCAGCTTCCGAGGACAGGGTCGTAAATTCTTC
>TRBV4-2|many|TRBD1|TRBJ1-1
CASSQDRIGTGNTEAFF
TGTGCCAGCAGCCAAGATAGAATCGGGACAGGCAACACTGAAGCTTTCTTT
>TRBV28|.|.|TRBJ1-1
CVAGRARDTEAFF
TGTGTAGCGGGCCGAGCTAGGGACACTGAAGCTTTCTTT
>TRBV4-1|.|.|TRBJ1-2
CASSQNRENYGYTF
TGCGCCAGCAGCCAAAACAGGGAAAACTATGGCTACACCTTC
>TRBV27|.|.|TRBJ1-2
CASSSTGLFYGYTF
TGTGCCAGCAGTTCCACGGGACTTTTCTATGGCTACACCTTC
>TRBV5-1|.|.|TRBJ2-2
CASSQVGANTGELFF
TGCGCCAGCAGCCAAGTGGGAGCGAACACCGGGGAGCTGTTTTTT
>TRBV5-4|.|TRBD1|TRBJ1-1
CASSLDPGQGNTEAFF
TGTGCCAGCAGCTTGGACCCGGGACAGGGGAACACTGAAGCTTTCTTT
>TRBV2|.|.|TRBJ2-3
CASRYREGGTDTQYF
TGTGCCAGCAGATACAGGGAAGGAGGCACAGATACGCAGTATTTT
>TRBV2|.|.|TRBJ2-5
CASSEFGQLGETQYF
TGTGCCAGCAGTGAATTCGGACAGTTGGGTGAGACCCAGTACTTC
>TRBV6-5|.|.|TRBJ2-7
CASSRNQGTPYEQYF
TGTGCCAGCAGTCGTAATCAGGGGACGCCCTACGAGCAGTACTTC
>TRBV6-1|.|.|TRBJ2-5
CASSGAETQYF
TGTGCCAGCAGTGGCGCGGAGACCCAGTACTTC
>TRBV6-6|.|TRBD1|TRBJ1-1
CASRSRDRGGAFF
TGTGCCAGCAGATCCAGGGACAGGGGGGGAGCTTTCTTT
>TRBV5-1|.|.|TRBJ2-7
CASSLEGRAYEQYF
TGCGCCAGCAGCTTGGAGGGCAGGGCCTACGAGCAGTACTTC
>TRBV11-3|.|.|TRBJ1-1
CASSLGVGTEAFF
TGTGCCAGCAGCTTGGGAGTAGGTACTGAAGCTTTCTTT
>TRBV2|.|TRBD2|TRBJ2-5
CASSGRGLAGVETQYF
TGTGCCAGCAGTGGGAGGGGGTTAGCGGGGGTTGAGACCCAGTACTTC
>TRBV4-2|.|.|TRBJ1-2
CASSQDSSRADGYTF
TGTGCCAGCAGCCAAGATTCTTCGAGGGCAGACGGCTACACCTTC
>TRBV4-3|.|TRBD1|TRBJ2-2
CASSQGYRGNTGELFF
TGCGCCAGCAGCCAAGGGTACAGGGGTAACACCGGGGAGCTGTTTTTT
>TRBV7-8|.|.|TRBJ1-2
CASSPGGGTNYGYTF
TGTGCCAGCAGCCCAGGCGGGGGTACTAACTATGGCTACACCTTC
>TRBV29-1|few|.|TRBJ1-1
CSVQVNTEAFF
TGCAGCGTTCAGGTGAACACTGAAGCTTTCTTT
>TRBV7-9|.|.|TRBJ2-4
CASSLAVMGGSKNIQYF
TGTGCCAGCAGCTTAGCAGTGATGGGGGGATCCAAAAACATTCAGTACTTC
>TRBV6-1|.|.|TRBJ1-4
CASSEVRIFNEKLFF
TGTGCCAGCAGTGAAGTGAGGATCTTTAATGAAAAACTGTTTTTT
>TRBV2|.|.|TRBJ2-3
CASSGPVGGTDTQYF
TGTGCCAGCAGTGGCCCAGTCGGGGGCACAGATACGCAGTATTTT
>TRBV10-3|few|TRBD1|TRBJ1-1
CVISEDDRGAFF
TGTGTCATCAGTGAGGATGACAGGGGAGCTTTCTTT
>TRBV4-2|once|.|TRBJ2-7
CASSQDPTGGFTYEQYF
TGTGCCAGCAGCCAAGACCCCACGGGCGGGTTTACCTACGAGCAGTACTTC
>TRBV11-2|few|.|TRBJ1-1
CASSLDRIYSMGQPNTEAFF
TGTGCCAGCAGCTTAGATCGCATATATTCTATGGGGCAGCCGAACACTGAAGCTTTCTTT
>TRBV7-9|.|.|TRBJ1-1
CASSLTFGVGGNTEAFF
TGTGCCAGCAGCTTAACGTTCGGGGTAGGAGGGAACACTGAAGCTTTCTTT
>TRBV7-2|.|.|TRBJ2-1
CASSLNGRSARLNEQFF
TGTGCCAGCAGCTTAAATGGTCGCTCGGCCCGACTCAATGAGCAGTTCTTC
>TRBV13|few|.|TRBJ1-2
CASSLTEYGSGGYTF
TGTGCCAGCAGCTTAACGGAGTACGGGTCCGGGGGCTACACCTTC
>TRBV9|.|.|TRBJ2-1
CASSPSGSSYNEQFF
TGTGCCAGCAGCCCCAGCGGATCCTCCTACAATGAGCAGTTCTTC
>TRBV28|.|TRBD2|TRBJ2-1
CASRSPSGGWHEQFF
TGTGCCAGCAGGTCCCCTAGCGGGGGCTGGCATGAGCAGTTCTTC
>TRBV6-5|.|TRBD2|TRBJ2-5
CASSLHTGGQETQYF
TGTGCCAGCTCATTACATACGGGGGGCCAAGAGACCCAGTACTTC
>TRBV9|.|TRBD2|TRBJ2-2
CASSPRTSGVAGELFF
TGTGCCAGCAGCCCCCGGACTAGCGGGGTCGCCGGGGAGCTGTTTTTT
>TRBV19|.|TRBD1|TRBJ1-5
CASSPRQGSRPQHF
TGTGCCAGTAGTCCGAGACAGGGAAGTCGGCCCCAGCATTTT
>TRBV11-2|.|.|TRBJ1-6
CASSLWNREMNSPLHF
TGTGCCAGCAGCTTATGGAATAGGGAGATGAATTCACCCCTCCACTTT
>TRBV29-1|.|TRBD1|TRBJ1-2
CSVLRTGDGYTF
TGCAGCGTCCTCCGGACAGGGGATGGCTACACCTTC
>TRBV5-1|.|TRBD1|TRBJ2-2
CASSLPTGGTSGELFF
TGCGCCAGCAGCTTGCCGACAGGGGGCACGTCCGGGGAGCTGTTTTTT
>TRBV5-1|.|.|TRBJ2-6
CASSLNPSTSGANVLTF
TGCGCCAGCAGCTTGAACCCATCTACCTCTGGGGCCAACGTCCTGACTTTC
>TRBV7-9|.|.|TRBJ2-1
CASSSAGLSYNEQFF
TGTGCCAGCAGCTCAGCGGGCCTCTCCTACAATGAGCAGTTCTTC
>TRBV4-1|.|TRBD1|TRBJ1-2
CASSTLRRKQGGYGYTF
TGCGCCAGCAGCACCCTACGTCGCAAACAGGGGGGATATGGCTACACCTTC
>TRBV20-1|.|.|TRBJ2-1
CSGQRNEQFF
TGCAGTGGTCAGCGAAATGAGCAGTTCTTC
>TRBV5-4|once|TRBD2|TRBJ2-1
CASSEAGGLQDEQFF
TGTGCCAGCAGCGAAGCGGGGGGGCTACAGGATGAGCAGTTCTTC
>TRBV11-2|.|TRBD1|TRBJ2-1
CASSPGTGGHNEQFF
TGTGCCAGCAGCCCCGGGACAGGGGGCCACAATGAGCAGTTCTTC
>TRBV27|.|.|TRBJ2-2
CASTYSAGGELFF
TGTGCCAGCACCTATAGCGCCGGGGGGGAGCTGTTTTTT
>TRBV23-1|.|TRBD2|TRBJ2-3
CASSQRLAGGPSTDTQYF
TGCGCCAGCAGTCAACGCCTAGCGGGGGGTCCTAGCACAGATACGCAGTATTTT
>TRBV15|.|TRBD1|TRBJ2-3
CATSVGTGTDTQYF
TGTGCCACCAGCGTCGGGACAGGGACAGATACGCAGTATTTT
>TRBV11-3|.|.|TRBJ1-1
CASSLLRDTEAFF
TGTGCCAGCAGCTTATTGAGGGACACTGAAGCTTTCTTT